This TCR beta chain was captured in a study of blood T cells in healthy people across ages. CDR1 and CDR2 (germline): MGHRA, YSYEKL. Trimming stripped 3 bases from V and 7 bases from J, with 13 bases between. The CDR3 length is 14 residues. A J-beta primer mix and a sample-barcoded 5' primer were used in a second PCR of roughly 6 to 11 cycles. All samples yielded 2.5 million or more CDR3-containing paired-end reads. TCRdb itself ran the 5' RACE reads through MiXCR, one entry per CDR3 protein. The sample consists of fewer than 1.5 million distinct CDR3 sequences, 42% of them appearing once. Source material: blood. The chain uses TRBV4-1 and TRBJ2-1, with D possibly called TRBD1 or TRBD2 (5 bases each). This clonotype was obtained from a young woman in good health. The CDR3 reads CASSQGVGANEQFF. Written as DNA, the CDR3 is TGCGCCAGCAGCCAGGGAGTAGGGGCGAATGAGCAGTTCTTC.